Shown below are 27 T cell receptor beta chains from a single sample sequenced in a study of cytomegalovirus exposure and HLA in healthy donors. The protocol was immunoSEQ multiplex PCR, while the TCRdb copy is restricted to in-frame clones and leaves out a portion. The profile shows 220,000 or so clones, over 80% of them singletons. The specimen sequenced was PBMCs. These TCRs come from a woman aged 30 to 39 in good health and CMV-seropositive.

The rearrangement uses TRBV5-4 and TRBJ2-1; D uncertain. Trimming cost V 1 base and J 7 bases, with 9 bases left between them. The CDR3 covers 13 residues. Germline lookup yields CDR1 SGHNT and CDR2 YYREEE (reference sequence). In DNA, the CDR3 is TGTGCCAGCAGCTTGTCTCTGGGGAATGAGCAGTTCTTC. Protein: CASSLSLGNEQFF.

This clone was observed a few times. The V gene is TRBV10-3, the J gene TRBJ1-5; TRBD1 aligns across 7 bases. The CDR3 runs 14 residues. J was trimmed by 4 bases and V by 4 bases; bases with no gene match: 4. Germline V gene data show CDR1 as ENHRY and CDR2 as SYGVKD. This chain's CDR3 is CAISGTGGNQPQHF. CDR3 nucleotides: TGTGCCATCAGTGGGACAGGAGGAAATCAGCCCCAGCATTTT.

This clone has just a few counts. The V call is TRBV29-1, the J call TRBJ2-2; D possibly corresponds to TRBD2 (5 bases). Germline V CDR1 and CDR2: SQVTM, ANQGSEA. V dropped 5 bases and J dropped 7 bases, with 8 bases sitting between them. The length of the CDR3 is 11 residues. The CDR3 is CSVWRNGELFF. In nucleotides, the CDR3 is TGCAGCGTTTGGAGGAACGGGGAGCTGTTTTTT.

In DNA form, the CDR3 reads TGTGCCAGCAGTGAAGGGACAGGGGGCGCGAACACCGGGGAGCTGTTTTTT. It encodes CASSEGTGGANTGELFF. J is TRBJ2-2 and V is TRBV6-1, with 11 positions matching TRBD1. Germline-derived CDR1 and CDR2 are MNHNS and SASEGT. The ends lost 1 base at V and 0 bases at J; junction bases unmatched: 1. This CDR3 is built from 17 residues.

V usage is TRBV30 and J usage is TRBJ1-2; D uncertain. CDR3 length equals 11 residues. The germline V gene has CDR1 GTSNPN and CDR2 SVGIG (reference sequence). The V gene lost 4 bases and the J gene lost 6 bases, with 9 bases spanning the gap. CDR3 DNA: TGTGCCTGGAACCATCTCGATGGCTACACCTTC. Translation: CAWNHLDGYTF.

The chain couples TRBV4-2 to TRBJ2-1; the D gene is possibly TRBD2 (6 bases). The CDR3 spans 17 residues. Per the germline V gene, CDR1 is LGHNA and CDR2 is YNFKEQ. Between the trimmed V and J ends, which lost 1 base and 4 bases, there was a span of 17 bases. CDR3 DNA: TGTGCCAGCAGCCAAGCCCTAGGTGGTGGGACTTACAATGAGCAGTTCTTC. Encoded protein: CASSQALGGGTYNEQFF.

This chain joins TRBV30 and TRBJ1-1, with D hard to call. CDR3 length: 13 residues. CDR1 is GTSNPN, CDR2 SVGIG, per germline (reference sequence). V lost 5 bases to trimming and J lost 0 bases, with 10 bases between them. CDR3 coding DNA: TGTGCCTGGGATCGCATCATGAACACTGAAGCTTTCTTT. As protein: CAWDRIMNTEAFF.

The chain joins TRBV30 to TRBJ1-2; D unclear. The CDR3 has 14 residues. The germline V gene has CDR1 GTSNPN and CDR2 SVGIG (reference sequence). Between the trimmed V and J ends, which lost 0 bases and 0 bases, there was a span of 8 bases. DNA of the CDR3: TGTGCCTGGAGTGTACCTGAAACTAACTATGGCTACACCTTC. Residues: CAWSVPETNYGYTF.

The rearrangement uses TRBV11-1 and TRBJ2-7, with D possibly being TRBD1 (6 bases). This CDR3 is 16 amino acids long. V shed 2 bases and J shed 2 bases, with 16 bases lying between them. In germline, CDR1 is SGHAT, CDR2 FQDESV (reference sequence). The CDR3 DNA sequence: TGTGCCAGCAGCTTACCGCCTTGGGACACGACCTACGAGCAGTACTTC. Encoded protein: CASSLPPWDTTYEQYF.

The V gene is TRBV27, the J gene TRBJ2-2; 8 bases line up with TRBD1. CDR3 length: 15 amino acids. V shed 6 bases, J shed 7 bases, and the junction held 10 bases outside the gene matches. Germline CDR1 MNHEY, CDR2 SMNVEV (reference sequence). The CDR3 here is CASSDGQGGIGELFF. Here the CDR3 DNA reads TGTGCCAGCAGCGATGGACAGGGAGGTATCGGGGAGCTGTTTTTT.

The chain uses TRBV4-1 and TRBJ2-1, with 7 bases that match TRBD1. After removal of 2 bases from V and 1 base from J, the junction contained 2 bases not matched to a gene. Germline CDR1 and CDR2: MGHRA and YSYEKL. The CDR3 spans 15 residues. Here the CDR3 DNA reads TGCGCCAGCAGCCAAACAGGGGAGTCCTACAATGAGCAGTTCTTC. Translation: CASSQTGESYNEQFF.

V gene TRBV20-1 combines with J gene TRBJ2-1; D is uncertain. Per germline, CDR1 DFQATT and CDR2 SNEGSKA (reference sequence). Trimming shortened V by 6 bases and J by 9 bases, and 12 bases separated the two germline ends. This CDR3 comprises 11 residues. The CDR3 sequence: CSAADVGEQFF. Written as DNA, the CDR3 is TGCAGTGCCGCAGATGTGGGTGAGCAGTTCTTC.

V usage is TRBV4-1 and J usage is TRBJ2-2; the D call may be TRBD1 or TRBD2 (5 bases each). The CDR3 is made up of 16 amino acids. Germline values: CDR1 MGHRA, CDR2 YSYEKL. Trimming cost V 1 base and J 0 bases, with 9 bases left between them. The CDR3 sequence: CASSQGGPTNTGELFF. In nucleotides, the CDR3 is TGCGCCAGCAGCCAAGGGGGACCTACGAACACCGGGGAGCTGTTTTTT.

The genes are TRBV6-5 and TRBJ2-2; D may correspond to TRBD1 or TRBD2 (5 bases each). The CDR3 contains 12 residues. Germline V CDR1 and CDR2: MNHEY, SVGAGI. Trimming took off 5 bases at V and 7 bases at J, with 8 bases between the two ends. CDR3 coding DNA: TGTGCCAGCAGTCGAGGGGTCGGGGAGCTGTTTTTT. Translation gives CASSRGVGELFF.

This chain's CDR3 is CSVDKTDPGNEQFF. The CDR3, as DNA: TGCAGCGTTGATAAAACGGACCCTGGGAATGAGCAGTTCTTC. V is TRBV29-1 and J is TRBJ2-1; no reliable D call. V lost 3 bases, J lost 7 bases, and 16 bases lay in between. CDR3 length: 14 amino acids. CDR1 and CDR2 from the germline V gene are SQVTM and ANQGSEA.

The chain employs TRBV4-3 and TRBJ2-2; 7 positions match TRBD1. Germline values: CDR1 LGHNA, CDR2 YSLEER. The length of the CDR3 is 15 residues. V lost 3 bases and J lost 4; bases outside the gene matches: 5. The CDR3 sequence: CASSQTTGITGELFF. In nucleotides, the CDR3 is TGCGCCAGCAGCCAGACGACAGGGATCACCGGGGAGCTGTTTTTT.

There are a few counts of this clone. V and J are TRBV9 and TRBJ2-1; no clear D. V shed 2 bases and J shed 10 bases, with 10 bases lying between them. Germline values: CDR1 SGDLS, CDR2 YYNGEE. There are 12 residues in the CDR3. CDR3 nucleotides: TGTGCCAGCAGCGTCGGCACGTCGGAGCAGTTCTTC. This translates into CASSVGTSEQFF.

This chain connects TRBV7-9 to TRBJ2-1; 13 positions agree with TRBD2. V trimming: 4 bases; J trimming: 8 bases; junction bases outside the gene matches: 5. The CDR3 totals 15 residues. Germline V gene sequence: CDR1 SEHNR, CDR2 FQNEAQ (reference sequence). CDR3 in amino acids: CASSSRTSGSDEQFF. CDR3 DNA sequence: TGTGCCAGCAGCTCAAGGACTAGCGGGAGCGATGAGCAGTTCTTC. The variable domain in full, with the rest retrieved from reference TRBV7-9 and TRBJ2-1, is DTGVSQNPRHKITKRGQNVTFRCDPISEHNRLYWYRQTLGQGPEFLTYFQNEAQLEKSRLLSDRFSAERPKGSFSTLEIQRTEQGDSAMYLCASSSRTSGSDEQFFGPGTRLTVL.

This clone was observed a handful of times. The chain combines TRBV10-3 with TRBJ2-7; a weak D match, TRBD1 (5 bases). Trimming stripped 2 bases from V and 1 base from J, with 12 bases between. The CDR3 has 15 residues. Germline CDR1 is ENHRY and CDR2 is SYGVKD. CDR3 coding DNA: TGTGCCATCAGTGAGCGGCAGCCAGGGTCCTACGAGCAGTACTTC. Amino acid sequence: CAISERQPGSYEQYF.

The chain employs TRBV12-5 and TRBJ2-1; a weak D match, TRBD2 (6 bases). Trimming pared 5 bases from V and 9 bases from J, leaving 11 bases between. The CDR3 contains 12 residues. Germline V gives CDR1 LGHNT, CDR2 FRNRAP. The CDR3: CASGIGGGEQFF. The CDR3 nucleotides read TGTGCTAGTGGTATTGGGGGAGGTGAGCAGTTCTTC.

The chain uses TRBV27 and TRBJ2-7, with 9 positions matching TRBD1. The junction had 7 bases not matched to a gene; V was cut back by 5 bases and J by 5 bases. CDR1 and CDR2 (germline): MNHEY, SMNVEV (reference sequence). This CDR3 has 14 amino acids. This CDR3 is CASSIRTGDDEQYF. CDR3 nucleotides: TGTGCCAGCAGTATCAGGACAGGGGATGACGAGCAGTACTTC.

This chain uses TRBV29-1 with TRBJ1-2; 7 nucleotides line up with TRBD1. J gave up 1 base and V 4 bases, and 6 bases lay outside the gene matches. CDR1 is SQVTM, CDR2 ANQGSEA, per germline. The CDR3 spans 14 residues. The CDR3 spells CSVGGGQLNYGYTF. The CDR3 coding sequence is TGCAGCGTTGGGGGGGGACAGCTTAACTATGGCTACACCTTC.

The V gene is TRBV7-8, the J gene TRBJ2-2, with D maybe TRBD1 (6 bases). Germline loops: CDR1 SGHVS, CDR2 FQNEAQ. Trimming pared 4 bases from V and 5 bases from J, leaving 17 bases between. CDR3 length equals 16 residues. The CDR3 sequence is CASSSVAAGVTGELFF. The CDR3 coding sequence is TGTGCCAGCAGCTCCGTCGCGGCAGGGGTGACCGGGGAGCTGTTTTTT.

The rearrangement joins TRBV9 to TRBJ2-5, with 11 nucleotides matching TRBD2. V shed 7 bases, J shed 3 bases, and the junction held 5 bases outside the gene matches. Germline values: CDR1 SGDLS, CDR2 YYNGEE. CDR3 length: 14 residues. As DNA, the CDR3 is TGTGCCAGCTCCGGGACTAGCGGAAAAGAGACCCAGTACTTC. Amino acids: CASSGTSGKETQYF.

The rearrangement links TRBV7-6 to TRBJ1-2; D remains unclear. Trimming stripped 0 bases from V and 6 bases from J, with 8 bases between. The CDR3 covers 13 residues. CDR1 SGHVS and CDR2 FNYEAQ come from the germline V gene. This chain's CDR3 is CASSLAGLDGYTF. The CDR3 nucleotides read TGTGCCAGCAGCTTAGCAGGGTTGGATGGCTACACCTTC.

The chain joins TRBV29-1 to TRBJ2-2; the D is unclear. V was shortened by 5 bases and J by 3 bases, with 4 bases between the two germline ends. Germline V gene data show CDR1 as SQVTM and CDR2 as ANQGSEA. The CDR3 has 11 amino acids. The CDR3 spells CSVKYTGELFF. DNA for the CDR3: TGCAGCGTTAAATACACCGGGGAGCTGTTTTTT.

The V call is TRBV18, the J call TRBJ1-4; no definite D call. V lost 1 base, J lost 7 bases, and 13 bases lay in between. The CDR3 is 15 residues long. Germline CDR1 and CDR2: KGHSH and LQKENI. The CDR3 nucleotides are TGTGCCAGCTCACCACGCAGGTGGGAGGGTGAAAAACTGTTTTTT. Translating it yields CASSPRRWEGEKLFF.